Below, 8 T cell receptor beta chains from the same sample are listed, as sequenced in a study of radiotherapy plus CTLA-4 blockade in lung cancer. TCRdb keeps only in-frame clones here, not all; method: immunoSEQ multiplex PCR. The sample yields around 72,000 clones, more than 75% seen once. The sample was peripheral blood, taken from a patient treated with radiotherapy plus ipilimumab. Receptor source: a human donor with non-small cell lung cancer who had a complete response to radiotherapy plus ipilimumab.

The chain joins TRBV19 to TRBJ1-3, with D hard to call. Germline CDR1 is LNHDA and CDR2 is SQIVND (reference sequence). This CDR3 comprises 14 residues. The V gene lost 2 bases and the J gene lost 2 bases, with 7 bases spanning the gap. The CDR3 loop reads CASSIFKAGNTIYF. In nucleotides, the CDR3 is TGTGCCAGTAGTATATTCAAGGCTGGAAACACCATATATTTT.

CDR3 in amino acids: CAWGYSGGNQPQHF. CDR3 nucleotides: TGTGCCTGGGGTTACTCAGGGGGCAATCAGCCCCAGCATTTT. V usage is TRBV30 and J usage is TRBJ1-5; a possible D gene is TRBD1 (6 bases). V was clipped by 5 bases and J by 2 bases, with 13 bases between them. The CDR3 loop spans 14 amino acids. Per germline, CDR1 GTSNPN and CDR2 SVGIG (reference sequence).

This clone occurred once. The rearrangement joins TRBV7-9 to TRBJ1-2; D remains ambiguous. This CDR3 is 14 amino acids long. Germline V gene sequence: CDR1 SEHNR, CDR2 FQNEAQ (reference sequence). V was trimmed by 4 bases and J by 6 bases, leaving 15 bases between them. The CDR3 sequence: CASSSPWWEDGYTF. The CDR3, as DNA: TGTGCCAGCAGCTCCCCTTGGTGGGAGGATGGCTACACCTTC.

Only a few counts were recorded for this clone. The chain is built from TRBV19 and TRBJ2-7, with D maybe TRBD1 (6 bases). Trimming took 10 bases from V and 6 from J, leaving 19 bases between them. There are 13 residues in the CDR3. CDR1 LNHDA and CDR2 SQIVND come from the germline V gene (reference sequence). The CDR3 reads CATQKGDRGEQYF. The CDR3, as DNA: TGTGCCACTCAAAAGGGGGACCGTGGCGAGCAGTACTTC.

The rearrangement joins TRBV5-5 to TRBJ2-3; maybe TRBD2 (6 bases). The ends were cut back, 5 bases at V and 4 bases at J, with 14 bases in the middle. CDR1 SGHKS and CDR2 YYEKEE come from the germline V gene (reference sequence). This CDR3 contains 14 residues. The CDR3 DNA reads TGTGCCAGCAGTCCGGACGGGAGTGCAGATACGCAGTATTTT. Translated: CASSPDGSADTQYF. The full variable domain, with the rest looked up from reference TRBV5-5 and TRBJ2-3, is DAGVTQSPTHLIKTRGQQVTLRCSPISGHKSVSWYQQVLGQGPQFIFQYYEKEERGRGNFPDRFSARQFPNYSSELNVNALLLGDSALYLCASSPDGSADTQYFGPGTRLTVL.

This clone was recorded once. The V call is TRBV5-6, the J call TRBJ1-2, with a possible D match to TRBD1 (5 bases). V lost 4 bases to trimming and J lost 8 bases, with 15 bases between them. CDR1 SGHDT and CDR2 YYEEEE come from the germline V gene. The CDR3 length is 13 residues. The CDR3 coding sequence is TGTGCCAGCAGCGAACAGGTGCGGGAAGGCTACACCTTC. It yields the protein CASSEQVREGYTF.

The chain carries TRBV30 and TRBJ1-2; tentatively, D is TRBD1 (6 bases). This CDR3 spans 13 amino acids. Germline CDR1 is GTSNPN and CDR2 is SVGIG (reference sequence). The V end lost 1 base, the J end lost 8 bases, and 14 bases lay between the germline ends. CDR3 amino acids: CAWSATGIGGYTF. In DNA, the CDR3 is TGTGCCTGGAGTGCTACAGGGATTGGGGGCTACACCTTC.

This chain connects TRBV5-4 to TRBJ2-7; TRBD1 matches 10 bases. V was clipped by 4 bases and J by 5 bases; unmatched bases: 9. CDR1 is SGHNT and CDR2 is YYREEE in the germline V gene (reference sequence). CDR3 length: 15 residues. In DNA, the CDR3 is TGTGCCAGCAGCAAGCCTATGGGGACAGGGGACGAGCAGTACTTC. Protein sequence: CASSKPMGTGDEQYF.